This TCR beta chain was captured in a study of response to subunit inactivated influenza vaccine. This clonotype was seen a handful of times. TCRdb reprocessed the RT-PCR reads with MiXCR, giving one entry per CDR3 protein. There are more than 450,000 distinct CDR3 sequences in the sample; 10% to 12% occur only once, and 9.5% to 11% lies in the top ten. These records were also assigned to another study, of T cells expressing NK-cell markers. That work states: 5'RACE template switching built TCR beta cDNA with unique molecular identifiers. The authors derived TCR beta repertoires from sorted CD3+CD56+NKG2C+, CD3+CD56+NKG2C- and CD3+CD56-NKG2C+ T cells.

The sequence was collected from a man aged 45 to 65 who received an inactivated influenza vaccine. The sample here was PBMCs from blood, taken on the day of vaccination.

For the CDR3, the DNA is TGCAGTGTTCCCCTCAGACAGGGGGGGGAGACCCAGTACTTC. It codes for CSVPLRQGGETQYF. The chain is built from TRBV20-1 and TRBJ2-5, with 9 bases aligning to TRBD1. Germline CDR1 DFQATT, CDR2 SNEGSKA (reference sequence). The V gene end was trimmed by 7 bases and the J gene end by 5 bases; junction bases not matched to a gene: 11. CDR3 length equals 14 residues.